Listed below are T cell receptor beta chains from one sample, sequenced in a study of spatial heterogeneity in lung cancer. TCRdb passed the 5' RACE reads through MiXCR, listing each CDR3 protein once. The profile shows about 4,100 distinct CDR3 sequences, under 8% of them singletons. The sequencing used lung tumor tissue, collected at surgery. These receptors all stem from a male donor with early-stage non-small cell lung cancer. Both conserved end residues are trimmed from each CDR3. A D gene is named only where the DNA matches it firmly. Size tells how often a clone was seen (once, few, many) or the class of an expanded clone, and some rows leave it out.

TRBV4-2 | TRBD1 | medium-sized | ASSQGTGGSEKLF
TRBV6-1 | - | many | ASSEAAGNYNEQF
TRBV3-1 | TRBD1 | many | ASSQETGVYSSPLH
TRBV27 | - | medium-sized | ASSLSSGYGSSYNSPLH
TRBV3-1 | - | few | ASSQVQGNSPLH
TRBV10-3 | TRBD2 | few | AIRSTSVNEQF
TRBV28 | - | many | ASSFQNTEAF
TRBV7-9 | - | many | ASSLATQWEKLF
TRBV2 | - | - | ASRRDSTDTQY
TRBV12-3/TRBV12-4 | TRBD1 | few | ASSLPRTGVSTEAF
TRBV10-3 | - | many | AIRAGQPNTEAF
TRBV9 | TRBD2 | few | ASSVASTSGYEQY
TRBV6-4 | TRBD2 | - | ASSVTSGGTDTQY
TRBV7-6 | TRBD2 | medium-sized | ASSLAEIAGSSKQF
TRBV30 | - | medium-sized | ACRGGYGYT
TRBV4-3 | - | medium-sized | ASSHGTRRFTEAF
TRBV28 | - | medium-sized | ASGDGDYYGYT
TRBV18 | TRBD1 | medium-sized | ASSPPRDTGQGRSPLH
TRBV5-6 | TRBD2 | many | ASSGGLAGALEETQY
TRBV20-1 | TRBD2 | - | SARGASGGMKETQY
TRBV19 | TRBD1 | - | ASTPGTAYEQY
TRBV14 | - | many | ASQEVGRLPF
TRBV19 | TRBD1 | medium-sized | ASSFLGTGRGGNTEAF
TRBV12-3/TRBV12-4 | - | - | ASSLPFSRGLNTGELF
TRBV4-2 | TRBD1 | medium-sized | ASSQLGGGQGAF
TRBV28 | TRBD2 | medium-sized | ASSPPGGGETQY
TRBV11-3 | - | many | ASSSRVHEQY
TRBV20-1 | - | medium-sized | SAPTSVNEQF
TRBV5-6 | - | medium-sized | ASSVRGGYGYT
TRBV11-3 | TRBD1 | - | ASSPLGTGVNEQF
TRBV3-1 | - | medium-sized | ASSQVSEHYFYEQY
TRBV6-2/TRBV6-3 | - | - | ASSQITVFASYEQY
TRBV7-3 | - | few | ASSLTRDTGELF
TRBV6-1 | - | many | ASSEARRGSQPQH
TRBV11-3 | - | many | ASSWREIETQY
TRBV7-3 | - | few | ASSLTNQETQY
TRBV6-2/TRBV6-3 | - | medium-sized | ASSPLRTRDQPQH